This passage covers 24 T cell receptor beta chains from one sample sequenced in a study of shared clonotypes between healthy human individuals. The table came from immunoSEQ multiplex PCR; TCRdb's copy has only in-frame clones and leaves some out. The data show more than 2 million clones, approximately 94% seen once. The naive CD8 fraction comprised CD45RO-negative cells positively selected for CCR7 and excluded terminally differentiated effector memory CD45RA+ cells. What was sequenced was naive CD8+ T cells sorted from blood. These receptors originate from a man aged 18 to 30 in good health.

This clone was picked up a small number of times. The chain employs TRBV9 and TRBJ1-5; 7 bases line up with TRBD1. Trimming cost V 2 bases and J 6 bases; bases outside gene matches: 8. The CDR3 runs to 15 residues. Germline loops: CDR1 SGDLS, CDR2 YYNGEE. CDR3: CASSVEGADVQPQHF. In DNA, the CDR3 is TGTGCCAGCAGCGTGGAGGGGGCGGACGTTCAGCCCCAGCATTTT.

V usage is TRBV6-4 and J usage is TRBJ2-1; unclear D gene. Trimming shortened V by 0 bases and J by 5 bases, and 11 bases separated the two germline ends. In germline, CDR1 is MRHNA, CDR2 SNTAGT. The CDR3 contains 15 residues. The CDR3 nucleotides are TGTGCCAGCAGTGACTCCAACTACCTAAACAATGAGCAGTTCTTC. Translating gives CASSDSNYLNNEQFF.

V and J are TRBV7-8 and TRBJ2-2; 7 bases map to TRBD1. V was clipped by 5 bases and J by 5 bases; unmatched bases: 5. Germline V gene sequence: CDR1 SGHVS, CDR2 FQNEAQ. The CDR3 contains 14 residues. The CDR3 DNA reads as TGTGCCAGCAGCCAAACGGACAGGACCGGGGAGCTGTTTTTT. The encoded protein is CASSQTDRTGELFF.

This chain links TRBV5-4 with TRBJ2-5, with D tentatively TRBD2 (5 bases). The CDR3 runs 15 residues. V gave up 0 bases and J gave up 5 bases, with 14 bases separating them. Looked up from germline, CDR1 is SGHNT and CDR2 is YYREEE (reference sequence). In DNA, the CDR3 is TGTGCCAGCAGCTTGGCCACTAGGTCTGGGGAGACCCAGTACTTC. It translates to CASSLATRSGETQYF.

Notes on this clone: Other DNA sequences in the same sample also yield this CDR3. The chain uses TRBV27 and TRBJ1-5; D gene unclear. Per the germline V gene, CDR1 is MNHEY and CDR2 is SMNVEV (reference sequence). Trimming took 5 bases from V and 4 from J, leaving 9 bases between them. The length of the CDR3 is 13 residues. The CDR3 loop reads CASSLGHNQPQHF. The CDR3 region has the DNA TGTGCCAGCAGTCTAGGCCATAATCAGCCCCAGCATTTT.

The chain employs TRBV5-4 and TRBJ2-3; no clear D gene. V lost 2 bases and J lost 5, with 6 bases in between. The CDR3 is 12 amino acids. Germline V CDR1 and CDR2: SGHNT, YYREEE (reference sequence). CDR3 amino acids: CASSFLRDTQYF. The CDR3 DNA reads TGTGCCAGCAGCTTTTTGCGAGATACGCAGTATTTT.

Note on this clone: Other DNA sequences in this sample translate to the same CDR3. V and J are TRBV27 and TRBJ1-5; D unclear. The CDR3 totals 13 residues. Germline-derived CDR1 and CDR2 are MNHEY and SMNVEV (reference sequence). Between the trimmed V and J ends, which lost 0 bases and 7 bases, there was a span of 7 bases. The CDR3 here is CASSLSGDQPQHF. CDR3 coding DNA: TGTGCCAGCAGTTTATCAGGCGACCAGCCCCAGCATTTT.

This chain connects TRBV30 to TRBJ1-1, with TRBD1 as a possible D gene (6 bases). CDR3 size: 15 residues. From germline, CDR1 is GTSNPN and CDR2 SVGIG (reference sequence). The V end was cut by 5 bases, the J end by 0 bases, with 16 bases between. CDR3 DNA: TGTGCCTGGGACACATGGGACAACATGAACACTGAAGCTTTCTTT. Translation gives CAWDTWDNMNTEAFF.

This clone was found once. As DNA, the CDR3 is TGCGCCAGCAGCCAAGAACTTACGACAGGGGGAAACATTCAGTACTTC. This translates into CASSQELTTGGNIQYF. This sequence joins TRBV4-1 and TRBJ2-4, with TRBD1 matching over 9 bases. This CDR3 comprises 16 residues. CDR1 and CDR2 from the germline V gene are MGHRA and YSYEKL. After removal of 0 bases from V and 6 bases from J, the junction contained 6 bases not matched to a gene.

The rearrangement joins TRBV6-5 to TRBJ1-1, with D perhaps matching TRBD1 (5 bases). The V end lost 4 bases, the J end lost 6 bases, and 15 bases lay between the germline ends. Germline CDR1 MNHEY, CDR2 SVGAGI. The CDR3 has 14 residues. Here the CDR3 reads CASSSGQARAEAFF. Written as DNA, the CDR3 is TGTGCCAGCAGTTCTGGACAAGCTAGGGCTGAAGCTTTCTTT.

Turning to this clone: The same CDR3 also results from other DNA sequences found in this sample. The V call is TRBV5-1, the J call TRBJ2-1; 7 nucleotides match TRBD2. V trimming: 0 bases; J trimming: 4 bases; junction bases outside the gene matches: 1. Germline CDR1 reads SGHRS; CDR2 reads YFSETQ. The CDR3 spans 14 residues. The CDR3 sequence: CASSLEGGYNEQFF. CDR3 DNA sequence: TGCGCCAGCAGCTTGGAGGGAGGGTACAATGAGCAGTTCTTC. The full variable domain, rest sourced from reference TRBV5-1 and TRBJ2-1, is KAGVTQTPRYLIKTRGQQVTLSCSPISGHRSVSWYQQTPGQGLQFLFEYFSETQRNKGNFPGRFSGRQFSNSRSEMNVSTLELGDSALYLCASSLEGGYNEQFFGPGTRLTVL.

The chain combines TRBV19 with TRBJ1-6; TRBD1 is a possible D gene (6 bases). Per the germline V gene, CDR1 is LNHDA and CDR2 is SQIVND (reference sequence). Between the trimmed V and J ends, which lost 7 bases and 2 bases, there was a span of 9 bases. The CDR3 extends over 14 amino acids. The DNA of the CDR3 is TGTGCCAGTACTACAGGGCCCTATAATTCACCCCTCCACTTT. It translates to CASTTGPYNSPLHF.

V usage is TRBV5-6 and J usage is TRBJ2-7; 11 bases are shared with TRBD2. The CDR3 extends over 18 amino acids. The germline V gene encodes CDR1 SGHDT and CDR2 YYEEEE. J lost 6 bases, V lost 0 bases, and 14 bases had no gene match. The CDR3 nucleotides are TGTGCCAGCAGCTTGGAAACTAGCGGGGGTTTTCTTTCGCGCGAGCAGTACTTC. It specifies CASSLETSGGFLSREQYF.

The gene calls are TRBV11-2 and TRBJ2-2; 10 bases align to TRBD2. With V trimmed by 4 bases and J by 2 bases, 4 bases remained unmatched. The germline gives CDR1 SGHAT, CDR2 FQNNGV. The CDR3 contains 16 residues. In DNA, the CDR3 is TGTGCCAGCAGCTCCCGACTAGCGGGTAACACCGGGGAGCTGTTTTTT. Protein sequence: CASSSRLAGNTGELFF.

This chain connects TRBV19 to TRBJ2-1; maybe TRBD1 (6 bases). This CDR3 contains 12 residues. Trimming took off 6 bases at V and 5 bases at J, with 8 bases between the two ends. CDR1 is LNHDA, CDR2 SQIVND, per germline (reference sequence). The chain's CDR3 is CASRGGNNEQFF. In nucleotides, the CDR3 is TGTGCCAGTAGAGGGGGAAACAATGAGCAGTTCTTC.

The table lists this clone with a count of one. The V call is TRBV5-1, the J call TRBJ2-2, with 8 bases aligning to TRBD2. The CDR3 covers 14 residues. The germline CDR1 and CDR2 sequences are SGHRS and YFSETQ. The trim removed 2 bases at V and 3 bases at J, leaving 0 bases unmatched. CDR3 region: CASSLLADTGELFF. CDR3 bases: TGCGCCAGCAGCTTACTAGCGGACACCGGGGAGCTGTTTTTT.

The count of this clone is one. The chain combines TRBV7-9 with TRBJ2-3, with D hard to call. There are 14 residues in the CDR3. Germline loops: CDR1 SEHNR, CDR2 FQNEAQ (reference sequence). Trimming took 9 bases from V and 1 from J, leaving 14 bases between them. CDR3 DNA: TGTGCCAGTTTTATCGCGGACCGCACAGATACGCAGTATTTT. It specifies CASFIADRTDTQYF.

This chain joins TRBV30 and TRBJ1-1; possible D gene TRBD1, 6 bases. The CDR3 spans 13 residues. Germline V lookup: CDR1 GTSNPN, CDR2 SVGIG (reference sequence). V shed 4 bases and J shed 6 bases, with 15 bases lying between them. CDR3 DNA sequence: TGTGCCTGGATGTTACAGGGAGATTCTGAAGCTTTCTTT. It codes for CAWMLQGDSEAFF.

The genes are TRBV7-9 and TRBJ1-1, with D unclear. This CDR3 has 12 residues. The V end was cut by 5 bases, the J end by 6 bases, with 10 bases between. Germline assignment: CDR1 SEHNR and CDR2 FQNEAQ (reference sequence). The CDR3 here is CASSLTAPEAFF. DNA of the CDR3: TGTGCCAGCAGCCTTACGGCCCCTGAAGCTTTCTTT.

The chain couples TRBV4-1 to TRBJ2-3; 10 nucleotides align to TRBD2. The CDR3 sequence is 15 residues long. V was pared by 5 bases and J by 3 bases, with 5 bases of the junction left unmatched. Looked up from germline, CDR1 is MGHRA and CDR2 is YSYEKL. CDR3 protein: CASSSGGLATDTQYF. The CDR3 DNA follows: TGCGCCAGCAGCTCAGGGGGACTAGCGACAGATACGCAGTATTTT.

The V and J genes are TRBV4-1 and TRBJ2-3; 8 positions agree with TRBD2. The CDR3 sequence is 16 residues long. Germline assignment: CDR1 MGHRA and CDR2 YSYEKL. The V gene end was trimmed by 5 bases and the J gene end by 5 bases; junction bases not matched to a gene: 12. CDR3 loop: CASSDGRAGVEDTQYF. As DNA, the CDR3 is TGCGCCAGCAGCGACGGAAGAGCGGGGGTGGAAGATACGCAGTATTTT.

The rearrangement uses TRBV28 and TRBJ2-5; D might be TRBD1 (6 bases). The closer fit of TRBJ2-7 to the DNA end suggests the J call may be wrong. The germline V gene encodes CDR1 MDHEN and CDR2 SYDVKM. The CDR3 is 16 amino acids. The CDR3 spells CASSLIRDTFSYEQYF. The CDR3 DNA reads as TGTGCCAGCAGTCTGATCCGGGACACCTTCTCCTACGAGCAGTACTTC.

This rearrangement joins TRBV21-1 to TRBJ2-5; the listed D gene, TRBD1, was not tested against the DNA. TRBV21-1 represents a pseudogene. This CDR3 contains 19 residues. CDR3 nucleotide sequence: TGTGCCAGCAGCATTGGAGCAGCCGGAAGGGACAGGGGGCAAGAGACCCAGTACTTC. Protein: CASSIGAAGRDRGQETQYF.

V gene TRBV5-1 combines with J gene TRBJ2-2; D remains unclear. This CDR3 region has 16 residues. The germline gives CDR1 SGHRS, CDR2 YFSETQ. V dropped 5 bases and J dropped 7 bases, with 21 bases sitting between them. CDR3 DNA sequence: TGCGCCAGCAGGGACCCTAATGGTGGGCGACACGGGGAGCTGTTTTTT. It is translated as CASRDPNGGRHGELFF.